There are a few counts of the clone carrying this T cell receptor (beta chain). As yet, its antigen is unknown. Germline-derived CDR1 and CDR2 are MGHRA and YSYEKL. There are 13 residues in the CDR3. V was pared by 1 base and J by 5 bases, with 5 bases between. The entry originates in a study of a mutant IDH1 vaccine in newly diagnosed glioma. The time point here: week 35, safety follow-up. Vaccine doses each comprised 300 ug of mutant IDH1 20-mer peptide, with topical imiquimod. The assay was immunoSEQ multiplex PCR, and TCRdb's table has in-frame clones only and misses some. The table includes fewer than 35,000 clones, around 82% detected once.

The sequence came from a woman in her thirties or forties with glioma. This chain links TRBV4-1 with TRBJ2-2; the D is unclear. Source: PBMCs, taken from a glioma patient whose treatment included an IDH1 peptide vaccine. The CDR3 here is CASSQGGTGELFF. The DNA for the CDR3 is TGCGCCAGCAGCCAAGGGGGTACCGGGGAGCTGTTTTTT.